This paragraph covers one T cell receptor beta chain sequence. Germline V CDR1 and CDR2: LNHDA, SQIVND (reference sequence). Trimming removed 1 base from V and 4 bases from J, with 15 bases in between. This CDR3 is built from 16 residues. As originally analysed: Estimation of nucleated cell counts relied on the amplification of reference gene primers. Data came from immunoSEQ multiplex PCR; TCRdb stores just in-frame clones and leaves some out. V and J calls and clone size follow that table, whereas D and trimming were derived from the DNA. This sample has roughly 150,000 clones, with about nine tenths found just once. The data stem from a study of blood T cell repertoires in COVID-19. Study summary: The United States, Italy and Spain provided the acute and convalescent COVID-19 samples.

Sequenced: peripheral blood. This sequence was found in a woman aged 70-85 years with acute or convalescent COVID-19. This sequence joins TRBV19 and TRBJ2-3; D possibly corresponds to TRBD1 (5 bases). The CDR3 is CASSIVRGIGADTQYF. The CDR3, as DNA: TGTGCCAGTAGTATAGTTAGGGGAATCGGCGCAGATACGCAGTATTTT.